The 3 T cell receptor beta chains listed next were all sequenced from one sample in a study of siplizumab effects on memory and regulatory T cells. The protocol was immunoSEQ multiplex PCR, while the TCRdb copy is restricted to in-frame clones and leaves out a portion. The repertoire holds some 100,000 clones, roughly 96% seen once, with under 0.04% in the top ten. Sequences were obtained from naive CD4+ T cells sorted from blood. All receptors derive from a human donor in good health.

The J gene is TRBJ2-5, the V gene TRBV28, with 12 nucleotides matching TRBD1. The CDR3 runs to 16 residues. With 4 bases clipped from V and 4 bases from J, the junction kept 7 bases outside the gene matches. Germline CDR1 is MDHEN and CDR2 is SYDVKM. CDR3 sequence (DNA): TGTGCCAGCAGTTCCGCGGGACAGGGGGCGGGAGAGACCCAGTACTTC. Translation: CASSSAGQGAGETQYF.

The CDR3 DNA follows: TGTGCCAGCATTAAACAGGGTCGTGCAGATACGCAGTATTTT. Translating it yields CASIKQGRADTQYF. The chain has TRBV28 and TRBJ2-3, with D possibly TRBD1 on 6 matching bases. Germline CDR1 is MDHEN and CDR2 is SYDVKM. V lost 7 bases, J lost 4 bases, and 15 bases lay in between. The CDR3 is 14 residues long.

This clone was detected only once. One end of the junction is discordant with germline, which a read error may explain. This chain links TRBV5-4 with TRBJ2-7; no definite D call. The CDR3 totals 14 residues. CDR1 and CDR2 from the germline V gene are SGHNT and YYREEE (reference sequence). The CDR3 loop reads CASTLGPLGYEQYF. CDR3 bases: TGTGCCAGCACCTTGGGCCCCCTGGGATACGAGCAGTACTTC.